Sequencing of this T cell receptor (beta chain) was carried out in a study of identical twins. Findings of the study overall: Potential partial confounding of zero-insertion analyses by invariant MAIT and iNKT cells was noted. Findings depended on cross-sectional statistics rather than tracking the same donors.

This CDR3 region has 17 residues. The V segment lost 5 bases and the J segment 3 bases; nucleotides outside the gene matches: 16. The germline V gene has CDR1 SGHVS and CDR2 FQNEAQ. Unique molecular identifiers were present on the cDNA, and a universal primer site came from template switching. Each CDR3 protein gets one entry after TCRdb re-called the 5' RACE reads with MiXCR. The repertoire holds 500,000 to 600,000 distinct CDR3 sequences, with roughly a fifth as singletons. This clonotype was picked up a small number of times. Its antigen is still unknown. These data also featured in a second study, about T cells expressing NK-cell markers.

Sequencing was done on a sample of CD4+ T cells sorted from blood. This chain joins TRBV7-8 and TRBJ2-7, with 7 bases lining up with TRBD1. The sequence derives from a woman between 18 and 29 years old in good health. The CDR3 coding sequence is TGTGCCAGCAGCGCAAGCCAGACAGGGAAGGGCGTCTACGAGCAGTACTTC. This encodes CASSASQTGKGVYEQYF.